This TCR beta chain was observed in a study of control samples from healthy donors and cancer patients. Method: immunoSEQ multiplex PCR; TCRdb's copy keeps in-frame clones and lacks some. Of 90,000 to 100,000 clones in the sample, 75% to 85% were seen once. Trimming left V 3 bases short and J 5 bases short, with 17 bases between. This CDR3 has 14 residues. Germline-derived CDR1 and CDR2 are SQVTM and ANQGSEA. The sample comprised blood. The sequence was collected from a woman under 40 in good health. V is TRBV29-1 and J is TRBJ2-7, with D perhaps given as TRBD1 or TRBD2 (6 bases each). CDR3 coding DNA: TGCAGCGTTGAGGGGGGCAGGGAAGGGGACGAGCAGTACTTC. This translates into CSVEGGREGDEQYF.